This TCR beta chain was retrieved from a study of T cells expressing NK-cell markers. TCRdb reprocessed the 5' RACE reads; each CDR3 protein has one entry and no DNA is given. The sample holds 350,000 to 450,000 distinct CDR3 sequences. The CDR3 is made up of 16 amino acids. CDR1 and CDR2 (germline): DFQATT, SNEGSKA (reference sequence). What was sequenced was blood T cells: a sorted CD56 or NKG2C T cell subset, CD4+ or CD8+ T cells, or bulk PBMC T cells (not recorded which). The clonotype comes from a man aged 18-70 years in good health. V usage is TRBV20-1 and J usage is TRBJ1-5; TCRdb picks TRBD1, but there is no DNA to check that call. The CDR3 loop is CSATQQGRAGNQPQHF.